These 15 T cell receptor beta chains came from one sample sequenced in a study of cytomegalovirus exposure and HLA in healthy donors. PCR involved 60 Vbeta and 13 Jbeta primers. Sequencing used immunoSEQ multiplex PCR; TCRdb keeps in-frame clones, though not all of them. This sample has roughly 150,000 clones, with around 75% found just once. Material: PBMCs. These receptors all come from a male donor in good health and CMV-seronegative.

The chain recombines TRBV2 with TRBJ2-7; 10 bases align to TRBD1. There are 17 residues in the CDR3. V shed 8 bases and J 0 bases; nucleotides not matched to a gene: 13. Germline lookup yields CDR1 SNHLY and CDR2 FYNNEI. DNA of the CDR3: TGTGCCAGCGTGGTGACAGGGGGCCCCTTTTTCTCCTACGAGCAGTACTTC. This sequence encodes CASVVTGGPFFSYEQYF.

The rearrangement uses TRBV29-1 and TRBJ2-6, with 11 bases that match TRBD2. Germline V lookup: CDR1 SQVTM, CDR2 ANQGSEA. This CDR3 is built from 17 residues. The V gene end was trimmed by 2 bases and the J gene end by 1 base; junction bases not matched to a gene: 4. The CDR3 sequence: CSVESGTSGSGANVLTF. In nucleotides, the CDR3 is TGCAGCGTTGAATCCGGGACTAGCGGTTCTGGGGCCAACGTCCTGACTTTC.

This chain uses TRBV7-2 with TRBJ1-5, with 7 bases lining up with TRBD1. The CDR3 is made up of 14 amino acids. Unmatched junction bases numbered 8, after V lost 5 bases and J lost 7 bases. CDR1 and CDR2 from the germline V gene are SGHTA and FQGNSA. CDR3 loop: CASSPGQALQPQHF. CDR3 nucleotide sequence: TGTGCCAGCAGCCCTGGACAGGCACTACAGCCCCAGCATTTT. The whole variable domain, filled in from reference TRBV7-2 and TRBJ1-5, reads GAGVSQSPSNKVTEKGKDVELRCDPISGHTALYWYRQSLGQGLEFLIYFQGNSAPDKSGLPSDRFSAERTGGSVSTLTIQRTQQEDSAVYLCASSPGQALQPQHFGDGTRLSIL.

The genes are TRBV15 and TRBJ2-1; TRBD2 might be the D (6 bases). The germline V gene has CDR1 LNHNV and CDR2 YYDKDF (reference sequence). CDR3 length equals 16 residues. Between the trimmed V and J ends, which lost 6 bases and 0 bases, there was a span of 15 bases. The CDR3, as DNA: TGTGCCACCAGGCGCTCCGGGACTCGCTCCTACAATGAGCAGTTCTTC. Protein: CATRRSGTRSYNEQFF.

The V gene is TRBV14, the J gene TRBJ2-1, with D perhaps TRBD1 (5 bases). CDR3 size: 16 residues. Trimming pared 4 bases from V and 1 base from J, leaving 14 bases between. Germline-derived CDR1 and CDR2 are SGHDN and FVKESK. As DNA, the CDR3 is TGTGCCAGCAGCCCCCGTAAAGGGGCATCCTACAATGAGCAGTTCTTC. Encoded protein: CASSPRKGASYNEQFF.

The rearrangement uses TRBV18 and TRBJ2-3, with D tentatively TRBD1 (6 bases). CDR3 length: 13 residues. V was trimmed by 4 bases and J by 2 bases, leaving 7 bases between them. The germline CDR1 and CDR2 sequences are KGHSH and LQKENI. The CDR3 nucleotides are TGTGCCAGCTCACGACAGGTCACAGATACGCAGTATTTT. Translated: CASSRQVTDTQYF.

The chain has TRBV6-6 and TRBJ1-1, with 10 bases lining up with TRBD1. The germline CDR1 and CDR2 sequences are MNHNY and SVGAGI (reference sequence). V gave up 4 bases and J gave up 2 bases; unmatched junction bases: 4. CDR3 length: 15 residues. The CDR3 sequence is CASSFGQGVNTEAFF. Here the CDR3 DNA reads TGTGCCAGCAGTTTCGGACAGGGGGTTAACACTGAAGCTTTCTTT.

The gene calls are TRBV9 and TRBJ2-5, with TRBD2 matching over 9 bases. Germline V CDR1 and CDR2: SGDLS, YYNGEE. The CDR3 spans 14 residues. V was clipped by 3 bases and J by 1 base; unmatched bases: 1. CDR3 in DNA: TGTGCCAGCAGCGCGACTAGCGGCCAAGAGACCCAGTACTTC. Translation: CASSATSGQETQYF.

This chain joins TRBV5-1 and TRBJ2-5, with D possibly being TRBD1 (6 bases). The V gene lost 4 bases and the J gene lost 5 bases, with 24 bases spanning the gap. Per the germline V gene, CDR1 is SGHRS and CDR2 is YFSETQ. This CDR3 region has 17 residues. CDR3 region: CASSQALTGDRLETQYF. The CDR3 region has the DNA TGCGCCAGCAGCCAAGCCCTGACAGGAGATCGCCTGGAGACCCAGTACTTC.

This clone turned up a few times. The rearrangement links TRBV15 to TRBJ1-5; no clear D. V was clipped by 8 bases and J by 7 bases, with 15 bases between them. This CDR3 spans 13 amino acids. Germline CDR1 reads LNHNV; CDR2 reads YYDKDF (reference sequence). The CDR3 loop is CATRPIGGQPQHF. The CDR3 nucleotides are TGTGCCACCCGTCCGATTGGAGGCCAGCCCCAGCATTTT.

In its sample, this clone was seen a few times. The chain carries TRBV5-5 and TRBJ2-5; D possibly corresponds to TRBD1 (7 bases). Germline assignment: CDR1 SGHKS and CDR2 YYEKEE (reference sequence). The germline V and J ends were trimmed by 0 bases and 7 bases, with 22 bases remaining between them. The CDR3 loop spans 17 amino acids. The CDR3 is CASSLVPGGILGRTQYF. The CDR3 region has the DNA TGTGCCAGCAGCTTGGTCCCAGGGGGGATCTTGGGGAGGACCCAGTACTTC.

The CDR3 reads CASRRSGANYGYTF. The CDR3 region has the DNA TGTGCCAGCAGACGGTCAGGGGCCAACTATGGCTACACCTTC. The rearrangement joins TRBV5-6 to TRBJ1-2; tentative D call: TRBD1 (6 bases). This CDR3 has 14 residues. The germline V and J ends were trimmed by 5 bases and 2 bases, with 13 bases remaining between them. Germline-derived CDR1 and CDR2 are SGHDT and YYEEEE.

The chain employs TRBV27 and TRBJ1-5; perhaps TRBD1 as D (5 bases). This CDR3 is built from 15 residues. V shed 7 bases and J shed 1 base, with 14 bases lying between them. CDR1 and CDR2 (germline): MNHEY, SMNVEV (reference sequence). The CDR3 sequence: CASTPAGQSNQPQHF. The CDR3 bases are TGTGCCAGCACCCCGGCAGGGCAGAGCAATCAGCCCCAGCATTTT.

This chain uses TRBV2 with TRBJ1-5; tentatively, D is TRBD1 (5 bases). Germline CDR1 SNHLY, CDR2 FYNNEI. V gave up 7 bases and J gave up 5 bases, with 12 bases separating them. This CDR3 spans 13 amino acids. In DNA form, the CDR3 reads TGTGCCAGCAACCAGGGCAGCGATCAGCCCCAGCATTTT. Residues: CASNQGSDQPQHF.

The chain carries TRBV7-2 and TRBJ2-4; 13 nucleotides match TRBD2. Trimming removed 9 bases from V and 3 bases from J; junction bases left unmatched: 5. The V gene's germline CDR1 is SGHTA and CDR2 FQGNSA. The CDR3 is 15 residues long. For the CDR3, the DNA is TGTGCCAGTAGGACTAGCGGGAGTGTCAAAAACATTCAGTACTTC. Amino acids: CASRTSGSVKNIQYF. Full variable domain (rest looked up from reference TRBV7-2 and TRBJ2-4): GAGVSQSPSNKVTEKGKDVELRCDPISGHTALYWYRQSLGQGLEFLIYFQGNSAPDKSGLPSDRFSAERTGGSVSTLTIQRTQQEDSAVYLCASRTSGSVKNIQYFGAGTRLSVL.